The next 11 T cell receptor beta chains were all read from a single sample in a study of CD8 T cells in Susac syndrome (dated by TCRdb to the late 2010s). The library was generated by the immunoSEQ multiplex PCR assay. RNA was extracted using the RNeasy kit, and roughly 0.5 to 1 microgram was reverse transcribed with random hexamers. TCRdb trimmed public reads at Q25 via fastp, called clones via MiXCR and kept in-frame beta chains. For every CDR3 protein sequence, its rows merge into one entry that carries the most common genes and DNA. In this sample the table shows a few hundred thousand distinct CDR3 sequences, approximately 94% of which occur a single time. 0.15% of the sample is held by the ten biggest clonotypes. Specimen: CD4+ T cells from PBMCs. Every receptor here comes from a human donor with Susac syndrome.

This clonotype was picked up one time. Germline is not matched at one junction end, which may reflect a read error. The rearrangement joins TRBV6-5 to TRBJ2-1; D might be TRBD2 (6 bases). CDR1 and CDR2 from the germline V gene are MNHEY and SVGAGI. The CDR3 is 14 amino acids. The CDR3 DNA is TGTGTCAGCAGTTACTCCCCGGGGGTGGATGAGCAGTTCTTC. Residues: CVSSYSPGVDEQFF.

The chain has TRBV11-1 and TRBJ2-3; 7 bases fit TRBD2. V shed 5 bases, J shed 2 bases, and the junction held 10 bases outside the gene matches. Germline V gene sequence: CDR1 SGHAT, CDR2 FQDESV (reference sequence). The CDR3 loop spans 16 amino acids. CDR3 DNA sequence: TGTGCCAGCAGCCCTAGAGGCCTAGCGGCCACAGATACGCAGTATTTT. Encoded protein: CASSPRGLAATDTQYF.

This chain connects TRBV14 to TRBJ2-3, with a weak D call TRBD1 (5 bases). V was pared by 4 bases and J by 2 bases, with 16 bases between. The CDR3 contains 16 residues. The germline gives CDR1 SGHDN, CDR2 FVKESK. The CDR3 nucleotides read TGTGCCAGCAGCCTCACCCGGTGGGGCCCCACAGATACGCAGTATTTT. The encoded protein is CASSLTRWGPTDTQYF. The full variable domain, rest sourced from reference TRBV14 and TRBJ2-3, is EAGVTQFPSHSVIEKGQTVTLRCDPISGHDNLYWYRRVMGKEIKFLLHFVKESKQDESGMPNNRFLAERTGGTYSTLKVQPAELEDSGVYFCASSLTRWGPTDTQYFGPGTRLTVL.

The rearrangement joins TRBV27 to TRBJ2-5; D ambiguous. CDR1 is MNHEY, CDR2 SMNVEV, per germline (reference sequence). The CDR3 consists of 13 residues. Trimming removed 3 bases from V and 1 base from J, with 6 bases in between. DNA of the CDR3: TGTGCCAGCAGTTTTCTGGCCCAAGAGACCCAGTACTTC. Translated: CASSFLAQETQYF.

This chain uses TRBV7-9 with TRBJ1-1; a weak D match, TRBD1 (6 bases). Trimming stripped 0 bases from V and 4 bases from J, with 9 bases between. The CDR3 extends over 14 amino acids. Germline CDR1 is SEHNR and CDR2 is FQNEAQ (reference sequence). DNA of the CDR3: TGTGCCAGCAGCTTAGCGACAGGCCTCACTGAAGCTTTCTTT. Translating gives CASSLATGLTEAFF.

This clonotype was recorded once. The V and J genes are TRBV4-2 and TRBJ2-5; maybe TRBD2 (5 bases). The CDR3 loop spans 16 amino acids. Germline assignment: CDR1 LGHNA and CDR2 YNFKEQ. Trimming pared 0 bases from V and 2 bases from J, leaving 13 bases between. Written as DNA, the CDR3 is TGTGCCAGCAGCCAAGAGGGGAGTACCTTTCAAGAGACCCAGTACTTC. It codes for CASSQEGSTFQETQYF.

The chain uses TRBV9 and TRBJ1-3, with TRBD1 matching over 11 bases. CDR1 and CDR2 (germline): SGDLS, YYNGEE. The CDR3 runs 13 residues. The V segment lost 4 bases and the J segment 11 bases; nucleotides outside the gene matches: 5. In DNA form, the CDR3 reads TGTGCCAGCAGCTTGGGACAGGGGGGTTCCATATATTTT. It is translated as CASSLGQGGSIYF. Together with reference TRBV9 and TRBJ1-3, the CDR3 gives the full variable domain: DSGVTQTPKHLITATGQRVTLRCSPRSGDLSVYWYQQSLDQGLQFLIQYYNGEERAKGNILERFSAQQFPDLHSELNLSSLELGDSALYFCASSLGQGGSIYFGEGSWLTVV.

The V and J genes are TRBV20-1 and TRBJ1-2; TRBD1 agrees at 11 bases. V lost 5 bases and J lost 8; bases outside the gene matches: 7. CDR3 length equals 13 residues. The germline V gene encodes CDR1 DFQATT and CDR2 SNEGSKA (reference sequence). CDR3 DNA: TGCAGTGCTCCCGGACAGGGGGCCGAAGGCTACACCTTC. Residues: CSAPGQGAEGYTF.

This chain joins TRBV7-9 and TRBJ2-1, with D possibly matching TRBD1 (6 bases). CDR3 length: 16 residues. Germline V gene lookup returns CDR1 SEHNR and CDR2 FQNEAQ (reference sequence). V was shortened by 2 bases and J by 3 bases, with 14 bases between the two germline ends. The CDR3 nucleotides read TGTGCCAGCAGCTTATTGGGGGCCCGTATCTACAATGAGCAGTTCTTC. Its protein product is CASSLLGARIYNEQFF.

CDR3 loop: CASSSQGTNSPLHF. The CDR3 DNA reads TGCGCCAGCAGCTCCCAGGGGACTAATTCACCCCTCCACTTT. The chain uses TRBV4-1 and TRBJ1-6; TRBD1 might be the D (6 bases). The length of the CDR3 is 14 residues. CDR1 and CDR2 from the germline V gene are MGHRA and YSYEKL. V lost 5 bases and J 6 bases, leaving 11 bases between the germline ends.

The chain is built from TRBV6-2 or TRBV6-3 and TRBJ2-2, with D possibly matching TRBD1 (6 bases). The CDR3 has 16 residues. Deletions cut 2 bases from V and 0 bases from J, with 10 bases between. Germline V gene sequence: CDR1 MNHEY, CDR2 SVGEGT. This CDR3 is CASSYPGTTNTGELFF. The CDR3 DNA reads as TGTGCCAGCAGTTACCCCGGGACAACGAACACCGGGGAGCTGTTTTTT.